The T cell receptor (beta chain) described here comes from a study of shared T cell receptors in the human thymus. This CDR3 region has 20 residues. Trimming removed 3 bases from V and 1 base from J; junction bases left unmatched: 11. Germline V gene lookup returns CDR1 LGHNA and CDR2 YNFKEQ. Sequencing used immunoSEQ multiplex PCR; TCRdb keeps in-frame clones, though not all of them. The profile covers about 380,000 clones, with over 90% appearing a single time and roughly 0.021% taken by the ten largest. This rearrangement joins TRBV4-2 to TRBJ2-4; TRBD2 aligns across 14 bases. This clonotype was sampled from a human donor. The sample comprised thymocytes. In DNA, the CDR3 is TGTGCCAGCAGCCACCCTATAGGACTAGCGGGAGGATGGGCCAAAAACATTCAGTACTTC. Translating it yields CASSHPIGLAGGWAKNIQYF.